Listed here are 14 T cell receptor beta chains from one sample, sequenced in a study of PD-L1 blockade in urothelial cancer. Time point: peripheral blood 6 weeks after treatment start. TCRdb keeps only in-frame clones here, not all; method: immunoSEQ multiplex PCR. The sample lists around 120,000 clones, roughly 91% occurring once. This specimen consisted of PBMCs, obtained around atezolizumab (anti-PD-L1) treatment. All receptors derive from a man between 60 and 70 years old with urothelial cancer.

This clone was observed a single time. The genes are TRBV9 and TRBJ2-1, with D possibly matching TRBD2 (7 bases). The germline V gene has CDR1 SGDLS and CDR2 YYNGEE. There are 15 residues in the CDR3. Trimming shortened V by 0 bases and J by 9 bases, and 16 bases separated the two germline ends. CDR3 loop: CASSVEVRGGGEQFF. The DNA for the CDR3 is TGTGCCAGCAGCGTAGAGGTTAGGGGGGGAGGTGAGCAGTTCTTC.

This clone was recorded many times. The V call is TRBV6-6, the J call TRBJ2-7; D remains ambiguous. The V and J ends lost 2 bases and 3 bases respectively, with 8 bases between them. The CDR3 spans 13 residues. Germline CDR1 reads MNHNY; CDR2 reads SVGAGI (reference sequence). This chain's CDR3 is CASSYGQVYEQYF. DNA for the CDR3: TGTGCCAGCAGTTACGGGCAGGTCTACGAGCAGTACTTC.

The chain employs TRBV19 and TRBJ2-1; D may be TRBD2 (5 bases). The CDR3 is 12 amino acids. From germline, CDR1 is LNHDA and CDR2 SQIVND (reference sequence). Trimming removed 1 base from V and 9 bases from J, with 7 bases in between. The CDR3 nucleotides are TGTGCCAGTAGTATAGTGGCGGGTGAGCAGTTCTTC. It yields the protein CASSIVAGEQFF.

The genes are TRBV19 and TRBJ1-2; D is perhaps TRBD1 (6 bases). The germline V gene has CDR1 LNHDA and CDR2 SQIVND (reference sequence). Between the trimmed V and J ends, which lost 3 bases and 0 bases, there was a span of 11 bases. This CDR3 comprises 15 residues. The DNA for the CDR3 is TGTGCCAGTAGTATCGGGGGGGCTTCTAACTATGGCTACACCTTC. Amino acid sequence: CASSIGGASNYGYTF.

The chain recombines TRBV6-1 with TRBJ1-2; possible D gene TRBD1, 5 bases. The V gene lost 1 base and the J gene lost 4 bases, with 13 bases spanning the gap. From germline, CDR1 is MNHNS and CDR2 SASEGT. The CDR3 consists of 15 residues. CDR3 DNA: TGTGCCAGCAGTGAAGGTGGGGGGGGACTCTATGGCTACACCTTC. Protein sequence: CASSEGGGGLYGYTF.

CDR3 protein: CASSPMRSPLIGYTF. DNA of the CDR3: TGCGCCAGCAGCCCAATGCGGTCCCCTTTGATAGGCTACACCTTC. This chain links TRBV5-1 with TRBJ1-2; D unresolved. From germline, CDR1 is SGHRS and CDR2 YFSETQ. The CDR3 sequence is 15 residues long. V lost 4 bases and J lost 8, with 21 bases in between.

Regarding this clone: Mismatch with germline at one junction end may stem from a read error. The same CDR3 is also encoded by other DNA sequences in this sample. The chain uses TRBV6-5 and TRBJ1-2; 8 nucleotides align to TRBD1. Looked up from germline, CDR1 is MNHEY and CDR2 is SVGAGI. The CDR3 is 15 residues long. The CDR3 loop is CASSYYRQGAEGYTF. DNA for the CDR3: TGTGCCAGCAGCTACTACCGGCAGGGGGCTGAGGGCTACACCTTC.

The chain employs TRBV5-1 and TRBJ2-3; 7 bases map to TRBD2. Per the germline V gene, CDR1 is SGHRS and CDR2 is YFSETQ. This CDR3 contains 15 residues. V lost 4 bases, J lost 0 bases, and 5 bases stayed unmatched. CDR3 coding DNA: TGCGCCAGCAGCGGTGGGGGACTAAGCACAGATACGCAGTATTTT. Translated: CASSGGGLSTDTQYF.

CDR3 residues: CASSEGFLTGNNSPLHF. For the CDR3, the DNA is TGTGCCAGCAGTGAAGGTTTTTTGACGGGAAATAATTCACCCCTCCACTTT. The chain combines TRBV2 with TRBJ1-6; D unclear. CDR1 and CDR2 (germline): SNHLY, FYNNEI. V gave up 1 base and J gave up 5 bases, with 15 bases separating them. The CDR3 spans 17 residues. Together with reference TRBV2 and TRBJ1-6, the CDR3 gives the full variable domain: EPEVTQTPSHQVTQMGQEVILRCVPISNHLYFYWYRQILGQKVEFLVSFYNNEISEKSEIFDDQFSVERPDGSNFTLKIRSTKLEDSAMYFCASSEGFLTGNNSPLHFGNGTRLTVT.

V usage is TRBV5-6 and J usage is TRBJ2-5; D gene uncertain. Germline CDR1 and CDR2: SGHDT and YYEEEE. This CDR3 is built from 12 residues. Deletions cut 4 bases from V and 4 bases from J, with 8 bases between. The CDR3: CASSRVSETQYF. The CDR3 nucleotides are TGTGCCAGCAGCCGGGTCTCAGAGACCCAGTACTTC.

The chain employs TRBV28 and TRBJ2-1; no clear D gene. Germline V gene sequence: CDR1 MDHEN, CDR2 SYDVKM. V lost 1 base and J lost 0, with 10 bases in between. This CDR3 has 16 amino acids. CDR3 sequence reads: CASSLYSLSSYNEQFF. The CDR3 bases are TGTGCCAGCAGTTTATACAGCTTGAGCTCCTACAATGAGCAGTTCTTC.

J is TRBJ1-4 and V is TRBV4-2; 9 nucleotides line up with TRBD1. Germline loops: CDR1 LGHNA, CDR2 YNFKEQ. This CDR3 region has 15 residues. The V segment lost 0 bases and the J segment 5 bases; nucleotides outside the gene matches: 1. This CDR3 is CASSQEGQGNEKLFF. The CDR3 DNA follows: TGTGCCAGCAGCCAAGAGGGACAGGGAAATGAAAAACTGTTTTTT.

The chain recombines TRBV7-2 with TRBJ2-7, with TRBD2 as a possible D gene (6 bases). The germline V gene encodes CDR1 SGHTA and CDR2 FQGNSA. CDR3 size: 15 residues. V dropped 5 bases and J dropped 2 bases, with 16 bases sitting between them. Here the CDR3 reads CASSPKGLNTYEQYF. The CDR3 DNA sequence: TGTGCCAGCAGCCCCAAGGGACTCAATACCTACGAGCAGTACTTC. Looking up the rest from reference TRBV7-2 and TRBJ2-7 gives the full variable domain: GAGVSQSPSNKVTEKGKDVELRCDPISGHTALYWYRQSLGQGLEFLIYFQGNSAPDKSGLPSDRFSAERTGGSVSTLTIQRTQQEDSAVYLCASSPKGLNTYEQYFGPGTRLTVT.

The chain recombines TRBV18 with TRBJ1-2; the match to TRBD1 covers 7 bases. This CDR3 region has 14 residues. Germline CDR1 KGHSH, CDR2 LQKENI. Germline trimming cut 3 bases from V and 3 bases from J; bases unmatched to any gene: 4. Written as DNA, the CDR3 is TGTGCCAGCTCACCTACAGGGGCGGACTATGGCTACACCTTC. Amino acid sequence: CASSPTGADYGYTF.